The 31 T cell receptor beta chains reported below all come from one sample, sequenced in a study of T-cell memory formation after mild COVID-19. TCRdb independently ran MiXCR on the 5' RACE reads; one entry per CDR3 protein. Found here are 250,000 to 300,000 distinct CDR3 sequences, around 15% of them singletons; the top ten hold roughly 20%. Sequencing was done on a sample of PBMCs or a T cell subset sorted from them (not recorded which). The receptors were gathered from a man aged 18 to 30 who had mild COVID-19 (a few samples of this study predate the infection). Cell type and time point are not known.

This clonotype came up many times. The CDR3 bases are TGTGCCAGCAGTTTTAGGGTTCCAGATACGCAGTATTTT. As protein: CASSFRVPDTQYF. The V gene is TRBV12-3 or TRBV12-4, the J gene TRBJ2-3, with unresolved D. This CDR3 spans 13 amino acids. V was cut by 3 bases and J by 4 bases, with 8 bases left in between.

This clonotype was detected a few times. The chain employs TRBV7-2 and TRBJ2-5, with 7 bases identical to TRBD1. The J segment lost 4 bases and the V segment lost 5 bases, leaving 10 bases of the junction unmatched. The length of the CDR3 is 15 residues. The V gene's germline CDR1 is SGHTA and CDR2 FQGNSA. The CDR3 nucleotides are TGTGCCAGCAGCAACCGGGACAGCCGCCGAGAGACCCAGTACTTC. Its translation: CASSNRDSRRETQYF.

This clonotype was counted between two and nine times. This chain joins TRBV15 and TRBJ1-2, with 7 bases fitting TRBD1. CDR1 LNHNV and CDR2 YYDKDF come from the germline V gene (reference sequence). Trimming at V came to 2 bases and at J to 4 bases, leaving 10 bases not matched to a gene. The CDR3 is 16 residues long. CDR3 DNA sequence: TGTGCCACCAGCAGAACCTCCACAGGGGACTTCTATGGCTACACCTTC. Amino acids: CATSRTSTGDFYGYTF. Looking up the rest from reference TRBV15 and TRBJ1-2 gives the full variable domain: DAMVIQNPRYQVTQFGKPVTLSCSQTLNHNVMYWYQQKSSQAPKLLFHYYDKDFNNEADTPDNFQSRRPNTSFCFLDIRSPGLGDTAMYLCATSRTSTGDFYGYTFGSGTRLTVV.

This clonotype was counted many times. The chain uses TRBV11-2 and TRBJ1-1; 8 nucleotides agree with TRBD1. V dropped 6 bases and J dropped 0; count of bases not matched to a gene: 6. This CDR3 contains 15 residues. CDR1 is SGHAT and CDR2 is FQNNGV in the germline V gene. The CDR3 region is CASRQGQGMNTEAFF. In nucleotides, the CDR3 is TGTGCCAGCAGACAAGGACAGGGCATGAACACTGAAGCTTTCTTT.

This clonotype was recorded at least ten times. The CDR3 here is CASSLSGAQNIQYF. The DNA for the CDR3 is TGTGCCAGCAGCTTATCAGGGGCCCAAAACATTCAGTACTTC. The chain employs TRBV7-2 and TRBJ2-4; D is possibly TRBD1 (6 bases). V gave up 2 bases and J gave up 5 bases, with 10 bases separating them. The CDR3 covers 14 residues. Germline V gene lookup returns CDR1 SGHTA and CDR2 FQGNSA.

This clonotype was recorded a few times. The rearrangement uses TRBV4-1 and TRBJ1-2, with D possibly TRBD1 on 5 matching bases. Germline lookup yields CDR1 MGHRA and CDR2 YSYEKL. CDR3 length equals 15 residues. V lost 5 bases and J lost 8, with 21 bases in between. CDR3: CASSVSPGTTGGYTF. The CDR3 nucleotides read TGCGCCAGCAGCGTAAGCCCCGGGACGACGGGAGGCTACACCTTC.

V gene TRBV29-1 combines with J gene TRBJ2-1; TRBD1 matches 11 bases. The germline CDR1 and CDR2 sequences are SQVTM and ANQGSEA. J gave up 8 bases and V 8 bases, and 11 bases lay outside the gene matches. The CDR3 has 14 residues. This CDR3 reads CSPPRTGGSDEQFF. The CDR3 coding sequence is TGCAGCCCTCCTAGGACAGGGGGCTCGGATGAGCAGTTCTTC.

This clonotype has more than one count but fewer than ten. This chain connects TRBV7-9 to TRBJ2-7; either TRBD1 or TRBD2 may fit D (6 bases each). The CDR3 runs to 13 residues. Trimming removed 5 bases at V and 0 bases at J, with 8 bases between. Germline CDR1 SEHNR, CDR2 FQNEAQ (reference sequence). In DNA, the CDR3 is TGTGCCAGCAGCCGGGGGCCCTCCTACGAGCAGTACTTC. As protein: CASSRGPSYEQYF.

This clonotype has more than one count but fewer than ten. The chain joins TRBV6-5 to TRBJ2-2; possible D gene TRBD1, 5 bases. The CDR3 covers 14 residues. V dropped 2 bases and J dropped 4 bases, with 8 bases sitting between them. Germline CDR1 MNHEY, CDR2 SVGAGI. The CDR3 DNA sequence: TGTGCCAGCAGTTACGCAGGGCGCACCGGGGAGCTGTTTTTT. Its translation: CASSYAGRTGELFF.

This rearrangement joins TRBV6-2 or TRBV6-3 to TRBJ2-1; the match to TRBD2 covers 7 bases. CDR1 MNHEY and CDR2 SVGEGT come from the germline V gene. The V segment lost 8 bases and the J segment 4 bases; nucleotides outside the gene matches: 11. This CDR3 is built from 15 residues. The CDR3 DNA reads TGTGCCAGCCGCTTCGTCGGGGGGTCTTACAATGAGCAGTTCTTC. Translating gives CASRFVGGSYNEQFF.

This chain joins TRBV6-5 and TRBJ2-3, with 16 bases aligning to TRBD2. Germline CDR1 is MNHEY and CDR2 is SVGAGI. The CDR3 consists of 18 residues. The ends lost 4 bases at V and 4 bases at J; junction bases unmatched: 8. The CDR3 region is CASSSPGLAGGSADTQYF. DNA of the CDR3: TGTGCCAGCAGTTCACCGGGACTAGCGGGGGGGAGTGCAGATACGCAGTATTTT.

The V gene is TRBV7-7, the J gene TRBJ2-3, with 7 bases aligning to TRBD2. The CDR3 totals 16 residues. Losses at the gene ends were 1 base for V and 4 bases for J; bases not matched to a gene: 8. CDR1 is SSHAT, CDR2 FNYEAQ, per germline (reference sequence). CDR3 nucleotide sequence: TGTGCCAGCAGCTTAGTTCGGCGACTAGCTGCAGATACGCAGTATTTT. Residues: CASSLVRRLAADTQYF.

The chain recombines TRBV7-2 with TRBJ2-2; 7 bases match TRBD1. Unmatched junction bases numbered 1, after V lost 5 bases and J lost 4 bases. Looked up from germline, CDR1 is SGHTA and CDR2 is FQGNSA. This CDR3 has 13 residues. CDR3 in DNA: TGTGCCAGCAGCGCAGGGGGCACCGGGGAGCTGTTTTTT. This sequence encodes CASSAGGTGELFF. Combining the CDR3 with reference TRBV7-2 and TRBJ2-2 gives the whole variable domain GAGVSQSPSNKVTEKGKDVELRCDPISGHTALYWYRQSLGQGLEFLIYFQGNSAPDKSGLPSDRFSAERTGGSVSTLTIQRTQQEDSAVYLCASSAGGTGELFFGEGSRLTVL.

The chain employs TRBV7-9 and TRBJ1-2, with no clear D. There are 11 residues in the CDR3. Deletions cut 11 bases from V and 8 bases from J, with 15 bases between. Germline assignment: CDR1 SEHNR and CDR2 FQNEAQ (reference sequence). This CDR3 is CALRTARGYTF. The DNA for the CDR3 is TGTGCCCTTCGGACGGCTCGGGGCTACACCTTC.

The V call is TRBV27, the J call TRBJ1-6; tentative D call: TRBD1 (6 bases). V was pared by 6 bases and J by 9 bases, with 15 bases between. The length of the CDR3 is 14 residues. The germline CDR1 and CDR2 sequences are MNHEY and SMNVEV (reference sequence). CDR3 nucleotides: TGTGCCAGCAGGGGGGGCCACAGCAGTTCACCCCTCCACTTT. It specifies CASRGGHSSSPLHF.

The sample holds a few counts of this clonotype. The chain has TRBV6-5 and TRBJ1-3; D might be TRBD1 (5 bases). Germline V gene lookup returns CDR1 MNHEY and CDR2 SVGAGI. V lost 5 bases, J lost 0 bases, and 11 bases lay in between. This CDR3 has 15 residues. CDR3 coding DNA: TGTGCCAGCAGTCCCACAGGCCTCTCTGGAAACACCATATATTTT. It is translated as CASSPTGLSGNTIYF.

The sample holds a few counts of this clonotype. The rearrangement links TRBV11-2 to TRBJ1-1; D remains unclear. CDR1 and CDR2 (germline): SGHAT, FQNNGV. The CDR3 spans 13 residues. The V end lost 1 base, the J end lost 3 bases, and 6 bases lay between the germline ends. CDR3 bases: TGTGCCAGCAGCTTAGGGTCATACACTGAAGCTTTCTTT. Translation gives CASSLGSYTEAFF.

Ten or more counts support this clonotype. The chain combines TRBV20-1 with TRBJ2-1; the D gene is possibly TRBD1 (7 bases). Germline values: CDR1 DFQATT, CDR2 SNEGSKA (reference sequence). The CDR3 totals 15 residues. V was pared by 3 bases and J by 8 bases, with 20 bases between. CDR3 region: CSASDSGGKFDEQFF. In nucleotides, the CDR3 is TGCAGTGCTAGCGATTCAGGGGGGAAATTCGATGAGCAGTTCTTC.

In this sample, this clonotype turned up many times. CDR3 sequence: CASSFRGSNEQFF. Here the CDR3 DNA reads TGTGCCAGCAGCTTTCGCGGGAGTAATGAGCAGTTCTTC. V usage is TRBV7-2 and J usage is TRBJ2-1, with TRBD2 matching over 7 bases. This CDR3 is 13 amino acids long. From germline, CDR1 is SGHTA and CDR2 FQGNSA. V dropped 3 bases and J dropped 7; count of bases not matched to a gene: 3.

A few counts support this clonotype. This chain links TRBV5-1 with TRBJ2-3, with D hard to call. V was clipped by 0 bases and J by 6 bases, with 14 bases between them. This CDR3 comprises 15 residues. Per the germline V gene, CDR1 is SGHRS and CDR2 is YFSETQ. CDR3 bases: TGCGCCAGCAGCTTGGGTGCGGCGAACAGCGATACGCAGTATTTT. As protein: CASSLGAANSDTQYF. Full variable domain (outside the CDR3, taken from reference TRBV5-1 and TRBJ2-3): KAGVTQTPRYLIKTRGQQVTLSCSPISGHRSVSWYQQTPGQGLQFLFEYFSETQRNKGNFPGRFSGRQFSNSRSEMNVSTLELGDSALYLCASSLGAANSDTQYFGPGTRLTVL.

The chain uses TRBV4-3 and TRBJ1-2; D gene uncertain. The CDR3 sequence is 15 residues long. Trimming pared 2 bases from V and 0 bases from J, leaving 10 bases between. Germline lookup yields CDR1 LGHNA and CDR2 YSLEER. The CDR3, as DNA: TGCGCCAGCAGCCAACTCTACCCCCCTAACTATGGCTACACCTTC. It yields the protein CASSQLYPPNYGYTF.

The V call is TRBV7-8, the J call TRBJ2-2, with D maybe TRBD1 (5 bases). The CDR3 length is 12 residues. The V end was cut by 6 bases, the J end by 13 bases, with 15 bases between. Looked up from germline, CDR1 is SGHVS and CDR2 is FQNEAQ. CDR3 in amino acids: CASSSQGRRLFF. The CDR3 DNA reads as TGTGCCAGCAGTTCCCAGGGCCGGCGGCTGTTTTTT.

This clonotype came up a few times. This chain uses TRBV5-5 with TRBJ2-2, with D maybe TRBD2 (5 bases). Trimming took 4 bases from V and 4 from J, leaving 17 bases between them. The CDR3 length is 16 residues. Germline CDR1 SGHKS, CDR2 YYEKEE (reference sequence). CDR3 loop: CASSREAGKGTGELFF. CDR3 in DNA: TGTGCCAGCAGCCGTGAAGCCGGGAAGGGCACCGGGGAGCTGTTTTTT.

V gene TRBV12-3 or TRBV12-4 combines with J gene TRBJ1-1, with D perhaps TRBD1 (5 bases). V gave up 4 bases and J gave up 1 base, with 10 bases separating them. The CDR3 length is 14 residues. The CDR3 is CASSSEGRNTEAFF. The CDR3 DNA is TGTGCCAGCAGTTCCGAGGGGCGGAACACTGAAGCTTTCTTT.

The chain joins TRBV15 to TRBJ1-1; 7 bases are a match to TRBD1. Germline V lookup: CDR1 LNHNV, CDR2 YYDKDF (reference sequence). V trimming: 3 bases; J trimming: 1 base; junction bases outside the gene matches: 2. The CDR3 spans 14 residues. The CDR3 protein is CATSSRTGNTEAFF. The CDR3 nucleotides read TGTGCCACCAGCAGTCGGACAGGGAACACTGAAGCTTTCTTT.

The CDR3 nucleotides are TGCGCCAGCAGCCAAGAGATCCAGCCAAATCAGCCCCAGCATTTT. This codes for CASSQEIQPNQPQHF. The rearrangement joins TRBV4-1 to TRBJ1-5; D is unclear. V lost 0 bases and J 4 bases, leaving 10 bases between the germline ends. In germline, CDR1 is MGHRA, CDR2 YSYEKL. The CDR3 extends over 15 amino acids.

The chain employs TRBV6-1 and TRBJ2-3, with D tentatively TRBD2 (6 bases). Trimming took 4 bases from V and 5 from J, leaving 13 bases between them. The CDR3 extends over 14 amino acids. Germline CDR1 reads MNHNS; CDR2 reads SASEGT. This chain's CDR3 is CASSGRGFGDTQYF. CDR3 nucleotides: TGTGCCAGCAGTGGTCGGGGGTTCGGAGATACGCAGTATTTT.

This rearrangement joins TRBV11-1 to TRBJ2-4; the D is unclear. The CDR3 has 13 residues. The germline V gene encodes CDR1 SGHAT and CDR2 FQDESV (reference sequence). V lost 5 bases and J 2 bases, leaving 7 bases between the germline ends. CDR3 coding DNA: TGTGCCAGCAGCGGGCTCTCCAAAAACATTCAGTACTTC. Residues: CASSGLSKNIQYF. The entire variable domain, with the rest obtained from reference TRBV11-1 and TRBJ2-4, is as follows: EAEVAQSPRYKITEKSQAVAFWCDPISGHATLYWYRQILGQGPELLVQFQDESVVDDSQLPKDRFSAERLKGVDSTLKIQPAELGDSAMYLCASSGLSKNIQYFGAGTRLSVL.

The chain carries TRBV12-3 or TRBV12-4 and TRBJ1-1; D not resolved. Trimming stripped 3 bases from V and 5 bases from J, with 10 bases between. CDR3 size: 13 residues. CDR3 nucleotide sequence: TGTGCCAGCAGTTTTTTTCGAGAGACTGAAGCTTTCTTT. Amino acids: CASSFFRETEAFF.

This clonotype has a handful of counts. The rearrangement links TRBV4-1 to TRBJ1-1; no firm D call. Per germline, CDR1 MGHRA and CDR2 YSYEKL. Trimming removed 0 bases at V and 1 base at J, with 6 bases between. The CDR3 contains 14 residues. CDR3 bases: TGCGCCAGCAGCCAAGACAACAGGAACACTGAAGCTTTCTTT. This translates into CASSQDNRNTEAFF.

The V call is TRBV6-5, the J call TRBJ2-3, with a possible D match to TRBD2 (5 bases). The CDR3 loop spans 16 amino acids. Germline V lookup: CDR1 MNHEY, CDR2 SVGAGI. Trimming took off 6 bases at V and 4 bases at J, with 20 bases between the two ends. The CDR3 sequence is CASRPGKGVLPDTQYF. DNA for the CDR3: TGTGCCAGCAGGCCGGGAAAAGGAGTCTTGCCAGATACGCAGTATTTT.